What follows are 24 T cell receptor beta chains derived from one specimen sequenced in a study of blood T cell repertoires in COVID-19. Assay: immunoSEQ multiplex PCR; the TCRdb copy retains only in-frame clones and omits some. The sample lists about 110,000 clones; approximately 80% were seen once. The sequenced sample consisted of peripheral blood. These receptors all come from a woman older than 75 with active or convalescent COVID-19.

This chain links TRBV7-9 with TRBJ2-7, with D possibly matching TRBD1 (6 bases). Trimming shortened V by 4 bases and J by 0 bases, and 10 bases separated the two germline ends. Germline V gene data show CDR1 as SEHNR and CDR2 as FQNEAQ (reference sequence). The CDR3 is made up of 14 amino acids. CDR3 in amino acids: CASSSRQDSYEQYF. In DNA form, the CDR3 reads TGTGCCAGCAGCTCCAGACAGGACTCCTACGAGCAGTACTTC.

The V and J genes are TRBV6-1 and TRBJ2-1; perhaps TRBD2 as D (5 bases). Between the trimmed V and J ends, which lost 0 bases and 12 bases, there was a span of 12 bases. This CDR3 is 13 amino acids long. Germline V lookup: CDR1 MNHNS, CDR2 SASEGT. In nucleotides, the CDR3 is TGTGCCAGCAGTGAAGCGGCCGGGATTAGGCAGTTCTTC. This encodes CASSEAAGIRQFF.

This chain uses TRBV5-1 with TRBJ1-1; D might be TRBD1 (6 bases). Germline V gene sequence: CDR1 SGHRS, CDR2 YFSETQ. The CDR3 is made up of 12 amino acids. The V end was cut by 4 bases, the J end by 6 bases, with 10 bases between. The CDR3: CASSAGAPEAFF. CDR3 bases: TGCGCCAGCAGCGCGGGGGCCCCTGAAGCTTTCTTT. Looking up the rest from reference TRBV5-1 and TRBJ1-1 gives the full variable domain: KAGVTQTPRYLIKTRGQQVTLSCSPISGHRSVSWYQQTPGQGLQFLFEYFSETQRNKGNFPGRFSGRQFSNSRSEMNVSTLELGDSALYLCASSAGAPEAFFGQGTRLTVV.

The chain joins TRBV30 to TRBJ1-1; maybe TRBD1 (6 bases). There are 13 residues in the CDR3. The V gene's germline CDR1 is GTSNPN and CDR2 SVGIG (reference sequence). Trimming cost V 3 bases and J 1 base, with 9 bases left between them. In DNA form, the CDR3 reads TGTGCCTGGAGAAGACAGGAGAACACTGAAGCTTTCTTT. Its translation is CAWRRQENTEAFF.

The CDR3 is CASSTRQGPDTQYF. CDR3 in DNA: TGTGCCAGCTCAACTAGACAGGGACCAGATACGCAGTATTTT. J is TRBJ2-3 and V is TRBV18; 7 bases line up with TRBD1. V was pared by 5 bases and J by 4 bases, with 6 bases of the junction left unmatched. The CDR3 has 14 amino acids. Germline loops: CDR1 KGHSH, CDR2 LQKENI. Full variable domain (remainder filled in from reference TRBV18 and TRBJ2-3): NAGVMQNPRHLVRRRGQEARLRCSPMKGHSHVYWYRQLPEEGLKFMVYLQKENIIDESGMPKERFSAEFPKEGPSILRIQQVVRGDSAAYFCASSTRQGPDTQYFGPGTRLTVL.

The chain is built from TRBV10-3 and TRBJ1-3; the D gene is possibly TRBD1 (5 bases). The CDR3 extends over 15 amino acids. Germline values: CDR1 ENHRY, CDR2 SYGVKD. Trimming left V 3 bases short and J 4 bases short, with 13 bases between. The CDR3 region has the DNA TGTGCCATCAGTGATCAAGGGGCGCGAGGAAACACCATATATTTT. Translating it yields CAISDQGARGNTIYF.

CDR3 nucleotide sequence: TGCACCAGCAGCCACCCATTTTGCCAAGAGACCCAGTACTTC. It yields the protein CTSSHPFCQETQYF. The chain carries TRBV1 and TRBJ2-5; TRBD1 is taken as the D call from the table, unchecked against the DNA. TRBV1 is a pseudogene. CDR3 length: 14 amino acids.

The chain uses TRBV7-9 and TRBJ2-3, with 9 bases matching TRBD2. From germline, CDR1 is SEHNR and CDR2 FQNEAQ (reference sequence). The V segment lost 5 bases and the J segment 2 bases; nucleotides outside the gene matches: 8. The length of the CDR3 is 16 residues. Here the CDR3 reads CASSPNSGRYTDTQYF. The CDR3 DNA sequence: TGTGCCAGCAGCCCGAATAGCGGGAGATACACAGATACGCAGTATTTT.

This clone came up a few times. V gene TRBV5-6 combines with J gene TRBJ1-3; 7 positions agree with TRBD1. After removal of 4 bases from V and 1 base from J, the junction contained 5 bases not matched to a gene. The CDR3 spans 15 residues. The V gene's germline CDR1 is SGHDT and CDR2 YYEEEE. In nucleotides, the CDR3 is TGTGCCAGCAGCCCGACAGGGCGGTCTGGAAACACCATATATTTT. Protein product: CASSPTGRSGNTIYF.

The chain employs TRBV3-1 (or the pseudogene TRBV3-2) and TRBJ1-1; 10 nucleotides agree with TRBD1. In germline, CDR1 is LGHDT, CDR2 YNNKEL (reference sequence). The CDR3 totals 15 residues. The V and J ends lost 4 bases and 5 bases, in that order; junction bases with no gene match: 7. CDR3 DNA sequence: TGTGCCAGCAGCCCCGGGGACAGGGGTAGTACTGAAGCTTTCTTT. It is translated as CASSPGDRGSTEAFF.

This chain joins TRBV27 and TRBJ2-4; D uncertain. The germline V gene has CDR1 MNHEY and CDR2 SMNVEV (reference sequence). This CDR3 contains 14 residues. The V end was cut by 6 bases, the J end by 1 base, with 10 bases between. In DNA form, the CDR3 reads TGTGCCAGCAGACCCTCAGCGGCCAAAAACATTCAGTACTTC. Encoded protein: CASRPSAAKNIQYF.

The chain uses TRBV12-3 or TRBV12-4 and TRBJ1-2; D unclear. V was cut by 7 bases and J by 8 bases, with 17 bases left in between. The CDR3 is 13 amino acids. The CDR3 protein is CASTLSVGGGYTF. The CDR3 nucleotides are TGTGCCAGCACTCTCTCTGTGGGCGGGGGCTACACCTTC.

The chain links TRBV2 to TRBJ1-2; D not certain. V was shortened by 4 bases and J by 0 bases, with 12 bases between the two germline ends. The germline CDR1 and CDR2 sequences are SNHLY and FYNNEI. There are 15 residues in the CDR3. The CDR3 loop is CASSVMTGANYGYTF. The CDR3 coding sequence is TGTGCCAGCAGTGTGATGACCGGAGCTAACTATGGCTACACCTTC. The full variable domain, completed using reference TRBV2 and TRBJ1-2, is EPEVTQTPSHQVTQMGQEVILRCVPISNHLYFYWYRQILGQKVEFLVSFYNNEISEKSEIFDDQFSVERPDGSNFTLKIRSTKLEDSAMYFCASSVMTGANYGYTFGSGTRLTVV.

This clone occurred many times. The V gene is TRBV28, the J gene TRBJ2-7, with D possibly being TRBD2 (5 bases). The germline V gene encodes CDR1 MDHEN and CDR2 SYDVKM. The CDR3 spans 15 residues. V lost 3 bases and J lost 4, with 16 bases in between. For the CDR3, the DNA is TGTGCCAGCAGTTTGTTGGGAGATAATTCATACGAGCAGTACTTC. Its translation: CASSLLGDNSYEQYF.

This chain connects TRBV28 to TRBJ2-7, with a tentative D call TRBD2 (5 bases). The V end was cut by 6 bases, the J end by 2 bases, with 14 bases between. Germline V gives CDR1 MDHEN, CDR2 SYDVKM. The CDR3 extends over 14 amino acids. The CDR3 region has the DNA TGTGCCAGCAGCCTAGGACTTAGAACCTACGAGCAGTACTTC. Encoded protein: CASSLGLRTYEQYF.

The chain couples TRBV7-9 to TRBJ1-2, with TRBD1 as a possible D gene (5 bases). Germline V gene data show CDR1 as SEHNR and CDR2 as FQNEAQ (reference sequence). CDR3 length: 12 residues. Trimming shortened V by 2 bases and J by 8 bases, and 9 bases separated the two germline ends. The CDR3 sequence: CASSLPRGGYTF. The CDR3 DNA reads TGTGCCAGCAGCTTACCACGGGGGGGCTACACCTTC.

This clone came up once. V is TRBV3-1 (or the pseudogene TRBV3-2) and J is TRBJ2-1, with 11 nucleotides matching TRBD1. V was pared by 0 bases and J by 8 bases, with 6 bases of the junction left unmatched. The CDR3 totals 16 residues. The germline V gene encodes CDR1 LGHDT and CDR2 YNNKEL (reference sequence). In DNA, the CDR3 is TGTGCCAGCAGCCAAGAGACCCGGACAGGGGGCCATGAGCAGTTCTTC. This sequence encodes CASSQETRTGGHEQFF.

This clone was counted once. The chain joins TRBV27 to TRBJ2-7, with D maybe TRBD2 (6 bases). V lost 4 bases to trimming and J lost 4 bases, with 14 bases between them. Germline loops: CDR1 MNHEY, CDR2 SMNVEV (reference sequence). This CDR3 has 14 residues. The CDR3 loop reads CASSSGLLEYEQYF. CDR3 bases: TGTGCCAGCAGTTCCGGACTACTGGAATACGAGCAGTACTTC.

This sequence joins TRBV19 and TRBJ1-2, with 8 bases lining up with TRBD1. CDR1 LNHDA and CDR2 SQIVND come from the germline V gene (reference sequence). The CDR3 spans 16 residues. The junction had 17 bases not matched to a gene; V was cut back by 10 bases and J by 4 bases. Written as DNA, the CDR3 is TGTGCCACCACCCCGACAGGGGCTGGGAGACCCTATGGCTACACCTTC. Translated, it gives CATTPTGAGRPYGYTF. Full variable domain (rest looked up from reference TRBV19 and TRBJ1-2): DGGITQSPKYLFRKEGQNVTLSCEQNLNHDAMYWYRQDPGQGLRLIYYSQIVNDFQKGDIAEGYSVSREKKESFPLTVTSAQKNPTAFYLCATTPTGAGRPYGYTFGSGTRLTVV.

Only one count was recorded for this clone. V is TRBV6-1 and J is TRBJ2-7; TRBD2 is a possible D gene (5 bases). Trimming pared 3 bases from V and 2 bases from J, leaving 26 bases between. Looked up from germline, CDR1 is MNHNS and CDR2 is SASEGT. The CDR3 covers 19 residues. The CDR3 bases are TGTGCCAGCAGTGAGAGGTTCAGGTCGAGGGATTTGGGTACCTACGAGCAGTACTTC. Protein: CASSERFRSRDLGTYEQYF.

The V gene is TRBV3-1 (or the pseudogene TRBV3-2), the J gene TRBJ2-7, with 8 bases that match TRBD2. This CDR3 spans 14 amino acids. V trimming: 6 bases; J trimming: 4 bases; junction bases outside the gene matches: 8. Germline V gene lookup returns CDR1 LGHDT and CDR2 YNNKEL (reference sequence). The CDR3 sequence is CASRNSGSVYEQYF. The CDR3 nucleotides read TGTGCCAGCAGAAACAGCGGGAGCGTGTACGAGCAGTACTTC.

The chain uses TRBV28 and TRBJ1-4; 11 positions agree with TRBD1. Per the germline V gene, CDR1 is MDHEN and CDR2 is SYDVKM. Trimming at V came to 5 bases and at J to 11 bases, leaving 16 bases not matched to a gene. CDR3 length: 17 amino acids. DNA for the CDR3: TGTGCCAGCAGTCCCGGACAGGGGGCCTACGTTGGTGGGAAACTGTTTTTT. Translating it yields CASSPGQGAYVGGKLFF.

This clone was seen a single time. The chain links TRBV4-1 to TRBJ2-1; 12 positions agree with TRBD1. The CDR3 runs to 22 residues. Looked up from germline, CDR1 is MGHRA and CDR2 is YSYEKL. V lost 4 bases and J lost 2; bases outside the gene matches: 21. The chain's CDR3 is CASSRNPEPGQGALTAYNEQFF. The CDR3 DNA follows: TGCGCCAGCAGCCGAAACCCTGAACCGGGACAGGGGGCCCTCACGGCCTACAATGAGCAGTTCTTC.

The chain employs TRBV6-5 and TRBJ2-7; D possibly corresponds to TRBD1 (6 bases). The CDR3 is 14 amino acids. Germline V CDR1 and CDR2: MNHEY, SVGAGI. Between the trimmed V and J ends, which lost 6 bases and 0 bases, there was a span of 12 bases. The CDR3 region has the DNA TGTGCCAGCAGCCTAGACAGGAGCTCCTACGAGCAGTACTTC. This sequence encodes CASSLDRSSYEQYF.